This TCR beta chain was found in a study of T cell changes during pregnancy in multiple sclerosis. This table comes from immunoSEQ multiplex PCR, and its TCRdb copy is limited to in-frame clones, with some not included. The sample has tens of thousands of clones; under 95% are singletons. The length of the CDR3 is 16 residues. The germline V gene has CDR1 LGHNA and CDR2 YNFKEQ. The V gene end was trimmed by 0 bases and the J gene end by 3 bases; junction bases not matched to a gene: 1. The source is a female donor in good health, enrolled as a control in a pregnancy study. The specimen comprised peripheral blood, sampled in the first trimester of pregnancy. The V call is TRBV4-2, the J call TRBJ2-6; 8 bases are shared with TRBD2. The CDR3 loop is CASSQESGSGANVLTF. CDR3 bases: TGTGCCAGCAGCCAAGAAAGCGGGAGTGGGGCCAACGTCCTGACTTTC.